The clone carrying this TCR beta chain was observed once. Its antigen is not identified. These data belong to a study of a mutant IDH1 vaccine in newly diagnosed glioma. About the research overall: In some groups vaccination began 4-6 weeks post-radiotherapy; others received it with temozolomide. Sex distribution of treated patients was about 62% male and around 40% female; mean age was about 40 years.

The time point: week 47, end of study. One vaccine dose held 300 ug of mutant IDH1 20-mer peptide and came with topical imiquimod. The V end was cut by 3 bases, the J end by 6 bases, with 9 bases between. Germline V gives CDR1 MNHNS, CDR2 SASEGT. The length of the CDR3 is 12 residues. Some clones are missing from TCRdb's copy, which holds only in-frame ones; the method was immunoSEQ multiplex PCR. The sample has tens of thousands of clones; roughly 70% are singletons. Sample: PBMCs, taken from a glioma patient whose treatment included an IDH1 peptide vaccine. The V gene is TRBV6-1, the J gene TRBJ2-7; D may be TRBD1 or TRBD2 (5 bases each). The receptor was derived from a man in his forties with glioma. CDR3 region: CASSESGTEQYF. The CDR3 DNA sequence: TGTGCCAGCAGTGAGTCAGGGACCGAGCAGTACTTC.